The 25 T cell receptor beta chains given below trace back to one sample, sequenced in a study of shared clonotypes between healthy human individuals. Only in-frame clones appear in the TCRdb table, and some are missing; sequencing was by immunoSEQ multiplex PCR. The sample records about 770,000 clones, just under 75% being singletons. Sample: memory CD4+ T cells sorted from blood. Subset reported: CD45RA-negative fraction. These receptors all come from a woman in her 30s in good health.

In regard to this clone: This may come from a read error, since a much larger clone is one base off. Distinct nucleotide sequences in the sample also encode this CDR3. The rearrangement uses TRBV5-1 and TRBJ2-1; the match to TRBD2 covers 8 bases. This CDR3 has 15 residues. V shed 0 bases and J 4 bases; nucleotides not matched to a gene: 3. The germline V gene has CDR1 SGHRS and CDR2 YFSETQ. The DNA for the CDR3 is TGCGCCAGCAGCTTGGCTAGCGGGTCATACAATGAGCAGTTCTTC. Protein: CASSLASGSYNEQFF.

This clone was counted only a few times. The DNA of the CDR3 is TGTGCCAGCAGCCCGGGAGCGAACACCGGGGAGCTGTTTTTT. Amino acids: CASSPGANTGELFF. The rearrangement uses TRBV6-1 and TRBJ2-2, with TRBD2 as a possible D gene (6 bases). The V end lost 6 bases, the J end lost 0 bases, and 8 bases lay between the germline ends. CDR1 is MNHNS, CDR2 SASEGT, per germline. The CDR3 runs 14 residues.

This chain joins TRBV5-4 and TRBJ2-7; possible D gene TRBD2, 6 bases. The germline V and J ends were trimmed by 2 bases and 6 bases, with 18 bases remaining between them. The CDR3 sequence is 15 residues long. The germline V gene has CDR1 SGHNT and CDR2 YYREEE (reference sequence). CDR3 protein: CASSFITAGLSEQYF. In DNA, the CDR3 is TGTGCCAGCAGCTTTATTACGGCGGGATTGAGCGAGCAGTACTTC.

This clone was counted many times. Other nucleotide sequences from this sample produce the same CDR3. The V call is TRBV2, the J call TRBJ2-5; TRBD1 matches 9 bases. This CDR3 spans 15 amino acids. Losses at the gene ends were 5 bases for V and 1 base for J; bases not matched to a gene: 5. The germline CDR1 and CDR2 sequences are SNHLY and FYNNEI. CDR3 nucleotides: TGTGCCAGCAGTTTGGAGGGACAGGGCCAAGAGACCCAGTACTTC. It is translated as CASSLEGQGQETQYF. The full variable domain, its missing parts supplied by reference TRBV2 and TRBJ2-5, is EPEVTQTPSHQVTQMGQEVILRCVPISNHLYFYWYRQILGQKVEFLVSFYNNEISEKSEIFDDQFSVERPDGSNFTLKIRSTKLEDSAMYFCASSLEGQGQETQYFGPGTRLLVL.

This clone has a handful of counts. V usage is TRBV6-4 and J usage is TRBJ2-2; 8 bases agree with TRBD1. The CDR3 loop spans 15 amino acids. V shed 6 bases and J 1 base; nucleotides not matched to a gene: 4. Per the germline V gene, CDR1 is MRHNA and CDR2 is SNTAGT. CDR3 sequence reads: CASSSGTGNTGELFF. The CDR3 nucleotides read TGTGCCAGCAGCTCCGGGACAGGGAACACCGGGGAGCTGTTTTTT.

This clone was seen ten or more times. The chain uses TRBV7-9 and TRBJ1-3; TRBD1 is a possible D gene (6 bases). CDR1 is SEHNR and CDR2 is FQNEAQ in the germline V gene (reference sequence). V gave up 0 bases and J gave up 4 bases, with 13 bases separating them. The CDR3 has 16 residues. The CDR3 DNA follows: TGTGCCAGCAGCTTAGCGAAGACAGGAATCGGAAACACCATATATTTT. Translation: CASSLAKTGIGNTIYF.

This clone showed up just once. The rearrangement joins TRBV27 to TRBJ1-1, with 9 bases lining up with TRBD1. The CDR3 runs 17 residues. The V gene end was trimmed by 5 bases and the J gene end by 2 bases; junction bases not matched to a gene: 12. CDR1 is MNHEY and CDR2 is SMNVEV in the germline V gene (reference sequence). The CDR3: CASSPRGQGKRNTEAFF. CDR3 in DNA: TGTGCCAGCAGTCCCCGCGGACAGGGGAAACGAAACACTGAAGCTTTCTTT.

V gene TRBV5-6 combines with J gene TRBJ2-7; 7 bases fit TRBD2. The trim removed 4 bases at V and 2 bases at J, leaving 9 bases unmatched. Germline V lookup: CDR1 SGHDT, CDR2 YYEEEE. The CDR3 contains 15 residues. CDR3 nucleotides: TGTGCCAGCAGCGTAAAGTGGGGGGGAGCCTACGAGCAGTACTTC. It is translated as CASSVKWGGAYEQYF.

This clone was counted between two and nine times. The chain couples TRBV11-2 to TRBJ1-3, with D possibly being TRBD1 (5 bases). Germline values: CDR1 SGHAT, CDR2 FQNNGV. Trimming stripped 1 base from V and 0 bases from J, with 16 bases between. This CDR3 spans 18 amino acids. DNA of the CDR3: TGTGCCAGCAGCTTAGGGGACGGCACCCACCGCTCTGGAAACACCATATATTTT. It translates to CASSLGDGTHRSGNTIYF.

The V and J genes are TRBV11-2 and TRBJ2-1; no clear D gene. CDR1 is SGHAT, CDR2 FQNNGV, per germline. The V end was cut by 2 bases, the J end by 6 bases, with 11 bases between. The CDR3 spans 14 residues. This CDR3 is CASSLSFGSNEQFF. The DNA of the CDR3 is TGTGCCAGCAGCTTAAGTTTTGGAAGCAATGAGCAGTTCTTC.

This chain uses TRBV6-4 with TRBJ2-7; 11 bases match TRBD1. V was pared by 7 bases and J by 2 bases, with 7 bases of the junction left unmatched. The CDR3 loop spans 15 amino acids. Germline lookup yields CDR1 MRHNA and CDR2 SNTAGT. CDR3 loop: CASKAGTGGPYEQYF. The CDR3 DNA sequence: TGTGCCAGCAAAGCCGGGACAGGGGGTCCCTACGAGCAGTACTTC.

This chain links TRBV18 with TRBJ1-1; D unresolved. The CDR3 has 13 residues. Per germline, CDR1 KGHSH and CDR2 LQKENI. V was shortened by 4 bases and J by 1 base, with 7 bases between the two germline ends. The CDR3 sequence is CASSREKNTEAFF. The CDR3 DNA reads TGTGCCAGCTCACGGGAGAAGAACACTGAAGCTTTCTTT.

The V call is TRBV19, the J call TRBJ2-7; TRBD2 aligns across 7 bases. CDR3 length equals 16 residues. From germline, CDR1 is LNHDA and CDR2 SQIVND (reference sequence). Trimming removed 3 bases from V and 0 bases from J; junction bases left unmatched: 8. In nucleotides, the CDR3 is TGTGCCAGTAGTATTTCCGGGGGGACTCGCTCCTACGAGCAGTACTTC. Translation: CASSISGGTRSYEQYF.

This rearrangement joins TRBV2 to TRBJ2-1, with a tentative D call TRBD1 (6 bases). The CDR3 has 15 residues. The germline V gene has CDR1 SNHLY and CDR2 FYNNEI. Trimming cost V 6 bases and J 2 bases, with 14 bases left between them. The CDR3 sequence: CASRGKQGTYNEQFF. The CDR3 DNA reads TGTGCCAGCAGAGGCAAACAGGGAACCTACAATGAGCAGTTCTTC.

This clone has just one count. This chain links TRBV28 with TRBJ1-1; no firm D call. There are 15 residues in the CDR3. Germline CDR1 reads MDHEN; CDR2 reads SYDVKM. Trimming removed 6 bases at V and 4 bases at J, with 18 bases between. In nucleotides, the CDR3 is TGTGCCAGCAGCCCCGGGTCGATTGGAGGCACTGAAGCTTTCTTT. It codes for CASSPGSIGGTEAFF.

The V and J genes are TRBV6-5 and TRBJ2-3, with D tentatively TRBD1 (5 bases). The CDR3 extends over 13 amino acids. V was clipped by 5 bases and J by 4 bases, with 10 bases between them. Looked up from germline, CDR1 is MNHEY and CDR2 is SVGAGI. The CDR3 DNA sequence: TGTGCCAGCAGTCGGCGACAGCCAGATACGCAGTATTTT. It codes for CASSRRQPDTQYF.

V gene TRBV6-4 combines with J gene TRBJ2-5; no clear D gene. V dropped 1 base and J dropped 1 base, with 10 bases sitting between them. This CDR3 is 15 amino acids long. CDR1 MRHNA and CDR2 SNTAGT come from the germline V gene. For the CDR3, the DNA is TGTGCCAGCAGTGACTGGTGGAATCCCCAAGAGACCCAGTACTTC. Amino acids: CASSDWWNPQETQYF.

This clone was detected only a few times. The V call is TRBV11-2, the J call TRBJ2-4; TRBD1 is a possible D gene (5 bases). The CDR3 has 14 residues. V was clipped by 3 bases and J by 0 bases, with 6 bases between them. Per germline, CDR1 SGHAT and CDR2 FQNNGV. DNA for the CDR3: TGTGCCAGCAGCTTTAGGGGAGCCAAAAACATTCAGTACTTC. It codes for CASSFRGAKNIQYF.

This chain uses TRBV11-2 with TRBJ2-7; TRBD2 aligns across 11 bases. This CDR3 region has 15 residues. V trimming: 3 bases; J trimming: 4 bases; junction bases outside the gene matches: 5. The germline CDR1 and CDR2 sequences are SGHAT and FQNNGV. CDR3 bases: TGTGCCAGCAGCTTCGCTAGCGGGAGGATATACGAGCAGTACTTC. Translating gives CASSFASGRIYEQYF.

V and J are TRBV2 and TRBJ2-1; a possible D gene is TRBD1 (5 bases). Germline V gene lookup returns CDR1 SNHLY and CDR2 FYNNEI. Trimming shortened V by 9 bases and J by 2 bases, and 11 bases separated the two germline ends. This CDR3 contains 13 residues. The CDR3 DNA reads TGTGCCAGAGGGGCTTCACCCTACAATGAGCAGTTCTTC. This translates into CARGASPYNEQFF.

The chain carries TRBV6-5 and TRBJ2-7; D uncertain. The CDR3 has 14 residues. V was clipped by 0 bases and J by 2 bases, with 8 bases between them. In germline, CDR1 is MNHEY, CDR2 SVGAGI. CDR3 region: CASSYSDSTYEQYF. Here the CDR3 DNA reads TGTGCCAGCAGTTACTCAGATAGCACCTACGAGCAGTACTTC.

This chain joins TRBV10-1 and TRBJ2-4, with TRBD1 identical over 7 bases. With V trimmed by 6 bases and J by 4 bases, 9 bases remained unmatched. The CDR3 has 15 amino acids. Per the germline V gene, CDR1 is WNHNN and CDR2 is SYGVQD (reference sequence). The CDR3 DNA follows: TGCGCCAGCAGCCTCGACAGGGTGGGAAAAAACATTCAGTACTTC. It specifies CASSLDRVGKNIQYF.

The genes are TRBV5-1 and TRBJ1-2, with D perhaps matching TRBD1 (5 bases). Germline V gene lookup returns CDR1 SGHRS and CDR2 YFSETQ. The length of the CDR3 is 14 residues. V was trimmed by 1 base and J by 4 bases, leaving 11 bases between them. CDR3 amino acids: CASSLREGIYGYTF. CDR3 bases: TGCGCCAGCAGCTTGAGGGAGGGGATCTATGGCTACACCTTC.

The rearrangement joins TRBV19 to TRBJ1-4; 9 nucleotides line up with TRBD1. The germline gives CDR1 LNHDA, CDR2 SQIVND (reference sequence). The CDR3 has 17 residues. The trim removed 5 bases at V and 10 bases at J, leaving 17 bases unmatched. CDR3 nucleotide sequence: TGTGCCAGTAGTCCTTTGCGGGGTTGGACAGGGGACGGAAAACTGTTTTTT. Protein product: CASSPLRGWTGDGKLFF.

The CDR3 region has the DNA TGTGCCAGCAGCTCCATCATCATCAACACTGAAGCTTTCTTT. Its protein product is CASSSIIINTEAFF. This rearrangement joins TRBV5-4 to TRBJ1-1; no clear D. The ends were cut back, 3 bases at V and 2 bases at J, with 11 bases in the middle. The CDR3 runs 14 residues. CDR1 is SGHNT and CDR2 is YYREEE in the germline V gene (reference sequence).